A single sample is the source of the 32 T cell receptor beta chains below, sequenced in a study of beta chain features in type 1 diabetes. Study-level results: TCRB CDR3s were moderately but significantly shorter in Type 1 diabetes patients in all four CD4+ subsets.

These receptors lack a known antigen. The authors reverse transcribed all of the isolated RNA, so sequencing captured expressed TCRB transcripts. Libraries were prepared by immunoSEQ multiplex PCR; TCRdb keeps only in-frame clonotypes and omits some of them. The repertoire consists of 150,000 to 200,000 clones, with roughly 65% occurring once and the leading ten covering around 0.08%. Sequences were obtained from naive CD4+ T cells from blood. These receptors originate from a man aged 25 to 40 with type 1 diabetes.

This chain connects TRBV11-2 to TRBJ2-3, with D unclear. V lost 8 bases, J lost 0 bases, and 12 bases lay in between. This CDR3 has 14 residues. Per germline, CDR1 SGHAT and CDR2 FQNNGV. The CDR3 here is CASGPGPSTDTQYF. CDR3 sequence (DNA): TGTGCCAGCGGTCCGGGTCCTAGCACAGATACGCAGTATTTT.

This chain links TRBV11-2 with TRBJ2-5, with 7 bases that match TRBD2. The V and J ends lost 3 bases and 3 bases, in that order; junction bases with no gene match: 1. Germline V gene sequence: CDR1 SGHAT, CDR2 FQNNGV. This CDR3 is built from 13 residues. Here the CDR3 DNA reads TGTGCCAGCAGCTTTGGGGGGGAAGAGACCCAGTACTTC. This codes for CASSFGGEETQYF.

V and J are TRBV10-3 and TRBJ2-2; D gene uncertain. V gave up 2 bases and J gave up 8 bases, with 3 bases separating them. The CDR3 contains 11 residues. The V gene's germline CDR1 is ENHRY and CDR2 SYGVKD. The CDR3 sequence is CAISEGGELFF. The CDR3 DNA follows: TGTGCCATCAGTGAGGGTGGGGAGCTGTTTTTT.

V is TRBV6-6 and J is TRBJ2-7; D is unresolved. The CDR3 has 13 residues. Germline loops: CDR1 MNHNY, CDR2 SVGAGI (reference sequence). Trimming cost V 2 bases and J 0 bases, with 5 bases left between them. Here the CDR3 reads CASSYRSSYEQYF. CDR3 bases: TGTGCCAGCAGTTACAGGAGCTCCTACGAGCAGTACTTC.

J is TRBJ2-1 and V is TRBV11-3; 10 bases are shared with TRBD2. The V segment lost 5 bases and the J segment 9 bases; nucleotides outside the gene matches: 7. CDR3 length: 14 amino acids. Germline V gene lookup returns CDR1 SGHNT and CDR2 YENEEA. CDR3 coding DNA: TGTGCCAGCAGCCCACTAGCGGGGACCGGTGAGCAGTTCTTC. Translating it yields CASSPLAGTGEQFF.

The rearrangement joins TRBV14 to TRBJ2-1; 7 bases line up with TRBD1. CDR1 is SGHDN and CDR2 is FVKESK in the germline V gene. The CDR3 is 15 amino acids. V lost 2 bases and J lost 8; bases outside the gene matches: 9. DNA for the CDR3: TGTGCCAGCAGCCAAAAGACAGGGCAGAGCGATGAGCAGTTCTTC. It yields the protein CASSQKTGQSDEQFF. Full variable domain (rest looked up from reference TRBV14 and TRBJ2-1): EAGVTQFPSHSVIEKGQTVTLRCDPISGHDNLYWYRRVMGKEIKFLLHFVKESKQDESGMPNNRFLAERTGGTYSTLKVQPAELEDSGVYFCASSQKTGQSDEQFFGPGTRLTVL.

The chain couples TRBV7-6 to TRBJ2-7, with D possibly matching TRBD2 (6 bases). The V and J ends lost 0 bases and 9 bases respectively, with 12 bases between them. CDR3 length: 13 amino acids. Germline V gives CDR1 SGHVS, CDR2 FNYEAQ. The CDR3: CASSLADGRGQYF. Here the CDR3 DNA reads TGTGCCAGCAGCTTAGCCGATGGGCGGGGGCAGTACTTC.

The chain links TRBV29-1 to TRBJ1-1, with TRBD1 identical over 7 bases. This CDR3 spans 14 amino acids. J lost 1 base, V lost 6 bases, and 8 bases had no gene match. Germline CDR1 is SQVTM and CDR2 is ANQGSEA. The CDR3 DNA reads TGCAGCGTGGGAGGGGGCTCGAGGAACACTGAAGCTTTCTTT. Protein product: CSVGGGSRNTEAFF.

This chain uses TRBV14 with TRBJ2-7; D call uncertain. With 4 bases removed from V and 0 bases from J, the gap between germline ends came to 10 bases. The CDR3 spans 14 residues. Germline V gives CDR1 SGHDN, CDR2 FVKESK. Here the CDR3 reads CASSLSTNSYEQYF. CDR3 nucleotide sequence: TGTGCCAGCAGCCTCTCGACAAACTCCTACGAGCAGTACTTC.

J is TRBJ2-1 and V is TRBV25-1, with TRBD1 matching over 12 bases. J was trimmed by 9 bases and V by 3 bases; bases with no gene match: 9. CDR3 size: 16 residues. Germline values: CDR1 MGHDK, CDR2 SYGVNS. The CDR3 bases are TGTGCCAGCAGTGAGGGCCGGGACAGGGGGCTGGCTGAGCAGTTCTTC. Its protein is CASSEGRDRGLAEQFF.

The chain employs TRBV7-9 and TRBJ2-3, with TRBD2 identical over 9 bases. This CDR3 region has 15 residues. Germline V gene lookup returns CDR1 SEHNR and CDR2 FQNEAQ (reference sequence). V was clipped by 5 bases and J by 2 bases; unmatched bases: 5. CDR3 nucleotides: TGTGCCAGCAGCCAACTAGCGGGTCACACAGATACGCAGTATTTT. Its translation is CASSQLAGHTDTQYF.

This clone was seen only a few times. The CDR3 here is CASSSTGPQETQYF. The CDR3 DNA reads as TGTGCCAGCAGCTCGACAGGGCCCCAAGAGACCCAGTACTTC. The V gene is TRBV7-9, the J gene TRBJ2-5; 7 nucleotides agree with TRBD1. The CDR3 sequence is 14 residues long. Trimming cost V 4 bases and J 1 base; bases outside gene matches: 3. From germline, CDR1 is SEHNR and CDR2 FQNEAQ (reference sequence).

This sequence joins TRBV28 and TRBJ2-3, with D unclear. V was cut by 5 bases and J by 2 bases, with 11 bases left in between. The V gene's germline CDR1 is MDHEN and CDR2 SYDVKM. There are 14 residues in the CDR3. CDR3: CASSPRVYTDTQYF. The DNA of the CDR3 is TGTGCCAGCAGTCCTCGGGTATACACAGATACGCAGTATTTT.

In the case of this clone: At the DNA level, this CDR3 is encoded by other sequences in the same sample as well. V is TRBV29-1 and J is TRBJ2-3; 9 bases align to TRBD1. CDR1 and CDR2 (germline): SQVTM, ANQGSEA. CDR3 length: 13 residues. The J segment lost 3 bases and the V segment lost 6 bases, leaving 4 bases of the junction unmatched. CDR3 DNA sequence: TGCAGCGTGGAACAGGGGGCAACAGATACGCAGTATTTT. It is translated as CSVEQGATDTQYF.

The chain uses TRBV30 and TRBJ2-3, with D hard to call. The CDR3 contains 10 residues. Germline loops: CDR1 GTSNPN, CDR2 SVGIG (reference sequence). V lost 8 bases to trimming and J lost 3 bases, with 6 bases between them. CDR3 amino acids: CAVGTDTQYF. The CDR3 DNA follows: TGTGCCGTCGGGACAGATACGCAGTATTTT. Complete variable domain (other parts from reference TRBV30 and TRBJ2-3): SQTIHQWPATLVQPVGSPLSLECTVEGTSNPNLYWYRQAAGRGLQLLFYSVGIGQISSEVPQNLSASRPQDRQFILSSKKLLLSDSGFYLCAVGTDTQYFGPGTRLTVL.

This chain connects TRBV10-2 to TRBJ2-5; D possibly corresponds to TRBD1 (5 bases). V shed 6 bases and J shed 2 bases, with 10 bases lying between them. This CDR3 region has 13 residues. Germline V gives CDR1 WSHSY, CDR2 SAAADI. CDR3 residues: CASRRQSQETQYF. The CDR3 DNA follows: TGCGCCAGCAGAAGACAGAGTCAAGAGACCCAGTACTTC.

The gene calls are TRBV4-3 and TRBJ2-1, with 9 bases fitting TRBD2. In germline, CDR1 is LGHNA, CDR2 YSLEER. The V gene end was trimmed by 3 bases and the J gene end by 0 bases; junction bases not matched to a gene: 3. The CDR3 length is 16 residues. CDR3 bases: TGCGCCAGCAGCCATGGCGGGGGGGACTCCTACAATGAGCAGTTCTTC. Translation gives CASSHGGGDSYNEQFF.

This clone appeared a few times. In the same sample, other DNA sequences code for this CDR3. The chain uses TRBV30 and TRBJ2-5; 7 bases fit TRBD1. The trim removed 0 bases at V and 5 bases at J, leaving 3 bases unmatched. CDR3 size: 13 residues. The germline gives CDR1 GTSNPN, CDR2 SVGIG (reference sequence). This CDR3 is CAWSVQGPETQYF. The CDR3 DNA reads TGTGCCTGGAGTGTACAGGGGCCGGAGACCCAGTACTTC.

The chain links TRBV7-9 to TRBJ1-4; D unclear. This CDR3 is built from 11 residues. Germline V gives CDR1 SEHNR, CDR2 FQNEAQ (reference sequence). V was trimmed by 3 bases and J by 7 bases, leaving 3 bases between them. The CDR3 spells CASSFGEKLFF. The CDR3 DNA reads TGTGCCAGCAGCTTCGGTGAAAAACTGTTTTTT.

J is TRBJ2-2 and V is TRBV9; 7 nucleotides line up with TRBD2. V was clipped by 0 bases and J by 2 bases; unmatched bases: 1. Germline V gives CDR1 SGDLS, CDR2 YYNGEE. CDR3 length: 15 amino acids. The CDR3 sequence is CASSVASGNTGELFF. The CDR3 coding sequence is TGTGCCAGCAGCGTAGCTAGCGGCAACACCGGGGAGCTGTTTTTT.

The chain uses TRBV27 and TRBJ2-5; 8 bases are shared with TRBD2. V dropped 2 bases and J dropped 5; count of bases not matched to a gene: 7. Germline V gene lookup returns CDR1 MNHEY and CDR2 SMNVEV (reference sequence). The CDR3 extends over 15 amino acids. The CDR3 spells CASSLNGGAGETQYF. The CDR3 bases are TGTGCCAGCAGTTTAAACGGGGGGGCCGGGGAGACCCAGTACTTC.

A single count supports this clone. The chain recombines TRBV4-3 with TRBJ2-7, with TRBD1 identical over 10 bases. With 3 bases clipped from V and 4 bases from J, the junction kept 6 bases outside the gene matches. Germline values: CDR1 LGHNA, CDR2 YSLEER. The CDR3 extends over 15 amino acids. Here the CDR3 reads CASSHLTGGGYEQYF. The CDR3 bases are TGCGCCAGCAGCCACTTGACAGGGGGCGGATACGAGCAGTACTTC.

This clone was counted only a few times. This chain connects TRBV29-1 to TRBJ1-1; no firm D call. CDR1 is SQVTM and CDR2 is ANQGSEA in the germline V gene. This CDR3 is 14 amino acids long. Trimming removed 4 bases at V and 1 base at J, with 13 bases between. DNA of the CDR3: TGCAGCGTTGGTCTCCTGGCAGAGAACACTGAAGCTTTCTTT. It translates to CSVGLLAENTEAFF.

The rearrangement joins TRBV6-5 to TRBJ2-7; D possibly corresponds to TRBD1 (6 bases). Germline V gene data show CDR1 as MNHEY and CDR2 as SVGAGI. V lost 5 bases to trimming and J lost 4 bases, with 6 bases between them. The CDR3 spans 11 residues. CDR3 nucleotide sequence: TGTGCCAGCAGTACAGGGTACGAGCAGTACTTC. Protein: CASSTGYEQYF.

The chain has TRBV2 and TRBJ1-1; weak D call: TRBD1 (6 bases). The CDR3 has 15 amino acids. Germline V gene lookup returns CDR1 SNHLY and CDR2 FYNNEI. Trimming cost V 4 bases and J 1 base, with 13 bases left between them. The CDR3 DNA sequence: TGTGCCAGCAGTGCTTTGAGGACAGAGAACACTGAAGCTTTCTTT. Translating gives CASSALRTENTEAFF.

The J gene is TRBJ2-1, the V gene TRBV7-2; tentatively, D is TRBD1 (5 bases). The CDR3 extends over 14 amino acids. Trimming removed 5 bases at V and 8 bases at J, with 16 bases between. The germline V gene has CDR1 SGHTA and CDR2 FQGNSA. CDR3 region: CASSPAGQGYEQFF. As DNA, the CDR3 is TGTGCCAGCAGCCCCGCTGGGCAGGGCTATGAGCAGTTCTTC.

The chain recombines TRBV19 with TRBJ1-2, with 7 bases lining up with TRBD1. The CDR3 is 13 amino acids. V was clipped by 6 bases and J by 8 bases; unmatched bases: 9. Germline V gene sequence: CDR1 LNHDA, CDR2 SQIVND (reference sequence). The CDR3 bases are TGTGCCAGTAGCCCCCAGGGGGAAGCGGGCTACACCTTC. Amino acids: CASSPQGEAGYTF.

The chain is built from TRBV27 and TRBJ2-1; D might be TRBD2 (6 bases). Germline lookup yields CDR1 MNHEY and CDR2 SMNVEV (reference sequence). V was clipped by 6 bases and J by 10 bases, with 28 bases between them. CDR3 size: 17 residues. The DNA for the CDR3 is TGTGCCAGCAGGACTATCATCTCGGGGGTACCAATTTCCGAGCAGTTCTTC. Translated, it gives CASRTIISGVPISEQFF.

The chain is built from TRBV25-1 and TRBJ2-6; D unresolved. Trimming stripped 6 bases from V and 1 base from J, with 4 bases between. The CDR3 consists of 13 residues. CDR1 is MGHDK, CDR2 SYGVNS, per germline. The CDR3 spells CASRLSGANVLTF. As DNA, the CDR3 is TGTGCCAGCAGATTATCTGGGGCCAACGTCCTGACTTTC.

This chain links TRBV9 with TRBJ2-2; D is possibly TRBD1 (6 bases). CDR1 SGDLS and CDR2 YYNGEE come from the germline V gene. The CDR3 runs 16 residues. Trimming left V 3 bases short and J 0 bases short, with 12 bases between. CDR3 in DNA: TGTGCCAGCAGCGGGCGACAGGTTCCGAACACCGGGGAGCTGTTTTTT. Translating it yields CASSGRQVPNTGELFF.

V gene TRBV2 combines with J gene TRBJ1-6; D remains ambiguous. The CDR3 consists of 14 residues. Trimming removed 4 bases from V and 6 bases from J, with 10 bases in between. The germline V gene has CDR1 SNHLY and CDR2 FYNNEI. In DNA form, the CDR3 reads TGTGCCAGCAGTGTGGCGCAGATTAATTCACCCCTCCACTTT. It yields the protein CASSVAQINSPLHF. Filled out from reference TRBV2 and TRBJ1-6, the complete variable domain reads EPEVTQTPSHQVTQMGQEVILRCVPISNHLYFYWYRQILGQKVEFLVSFYNNEISEKSEIFDDQFSVERPDGSNFTLKIRSTKLEDSAMYFCASSVAQINSPLHFGNGTRLTVT.

This rearrangement joins TRBV30 to TRBJ1-1; D call uncertain. Trimming took 3 bases from V and 6 from J, leaving 11 bases between them. Germline CDR1 and CDR2: GTSNPN and SVGIG (reference sequence). The CDR3 is 12 amino acids. The CDR3 DNA is TGTGCCTGGAGGGCGGAGTGGGCTGAAGCTTTCTTT. As protein: CAWRAEWAEAFF. The full variable domain, completed using reference TRBV30 and TRBJ1-1, is SQTIHQWPATLVQPVGSPLSLECTVEGTSNPNLYWYRQAAGRGLQLLFYSVGIGQISSEVPQNLSASRPQDRQFILSSKKLLLSDSGFYLCAWRAEWAEAFFGQGTRLTVV.